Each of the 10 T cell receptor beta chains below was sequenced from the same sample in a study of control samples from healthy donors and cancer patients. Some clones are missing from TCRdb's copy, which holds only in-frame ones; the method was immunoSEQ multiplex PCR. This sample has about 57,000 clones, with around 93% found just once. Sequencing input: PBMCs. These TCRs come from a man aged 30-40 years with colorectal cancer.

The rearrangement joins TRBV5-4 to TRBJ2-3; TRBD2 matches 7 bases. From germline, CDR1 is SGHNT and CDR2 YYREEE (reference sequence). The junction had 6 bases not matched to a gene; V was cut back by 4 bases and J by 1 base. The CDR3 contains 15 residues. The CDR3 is CASSPVGGGTDTQYF. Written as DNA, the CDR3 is TGTGCCAGCAGCCCGGTGGGAGGGGGCACAGATACGCAGTATTTT.

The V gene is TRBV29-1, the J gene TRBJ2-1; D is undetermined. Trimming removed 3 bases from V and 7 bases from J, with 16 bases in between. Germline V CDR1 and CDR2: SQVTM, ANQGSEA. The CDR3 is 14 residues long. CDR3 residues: CSVDVTRALNEQFF. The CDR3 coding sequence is TGCAGCGTTGATGTTACTCGAGCATTGAATGAGCAGTTCTTC.

This CDR3 is CASSQDSEGILAGANVLTF. The CDR3 DNA is TGCGCCAGCAGCCAAGATTCAGAAGGTATTTTGGCTGGGGCCAACGTCCTGACTTTC. The rearrangement joins TRBV4-1 to TRBJ2-6, with D unresolved. The CDR3 totals 19 residues. From germline, CDR1 is MGHRA and CDR2 YSYEKL. V lost 0 bases and J lost 2, with 17 bases in between.

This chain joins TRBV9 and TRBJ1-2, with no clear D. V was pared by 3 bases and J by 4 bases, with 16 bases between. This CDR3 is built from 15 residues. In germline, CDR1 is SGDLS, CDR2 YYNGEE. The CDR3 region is CASSDAGFSSYGYTF. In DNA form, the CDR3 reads TGTGCCAGCAGCGATGCAGGTTTTAGTTCCTATGGCTACACCTTC. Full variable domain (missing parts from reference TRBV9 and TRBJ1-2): DSGVTQTPKHLITATGQRVTLRCSPRSGDLSVYWYQQSLDQGLQFLIQYYNGEERAKGNILERFSAQQFPDLHSELNLSSLELGDSALYFCASSDAGFSSYGYTFGSGTRLTVV.

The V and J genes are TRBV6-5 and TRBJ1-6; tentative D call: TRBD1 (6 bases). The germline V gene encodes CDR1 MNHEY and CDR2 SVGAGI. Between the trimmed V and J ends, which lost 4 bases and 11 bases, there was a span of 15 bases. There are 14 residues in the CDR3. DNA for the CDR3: TGTGCCAGCAGTTTTATACAGGGCACAACACCCCTCCACTTT. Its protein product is CASSFIQGTTPLHF.

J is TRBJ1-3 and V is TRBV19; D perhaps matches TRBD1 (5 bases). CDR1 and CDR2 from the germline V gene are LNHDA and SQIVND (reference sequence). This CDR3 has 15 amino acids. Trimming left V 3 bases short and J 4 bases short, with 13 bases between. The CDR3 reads CASSIGAGSGNTIYF. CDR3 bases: TGTGCCAGTAGTATTGGGGCAGGATCCGGAAACACCATATATTTT.

The CDR3 is CASSPRGGLMNTEAFF. For the CDR3, the DNA is TGTGCCAGTAGTCCCCGGGGAGGCCTAATGAACACTGAAGCTTTCTTT. The chain uses TRBV19 and TRBJ1-1; no clear D gene. This CDR3 has 16 amino acids. Germline CDR1 and CDR2: LNHDA and SQIVND (reference sequence). V was clipped by 5 bases and J by 0 bases, with 16 bases between them.

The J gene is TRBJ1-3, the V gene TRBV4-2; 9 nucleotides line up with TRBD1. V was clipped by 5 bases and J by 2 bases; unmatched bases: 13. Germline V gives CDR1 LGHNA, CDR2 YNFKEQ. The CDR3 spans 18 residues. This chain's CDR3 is CASSSAPPYRGPGNTIYF. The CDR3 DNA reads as TGTGCCAGCAGCTCTGCCCCCCCCTACAGGGGGCCTGGAAACACCATATATTTT.

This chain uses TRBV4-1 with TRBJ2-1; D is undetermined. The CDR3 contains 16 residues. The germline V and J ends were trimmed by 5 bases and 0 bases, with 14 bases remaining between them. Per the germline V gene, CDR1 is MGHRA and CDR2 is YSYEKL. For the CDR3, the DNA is TGCGCCAGCAGCATAAGCCAGTTGGGCTCCTACAATGAGCAGTTCTTC. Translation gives CASSISQLGSYNEQFF.

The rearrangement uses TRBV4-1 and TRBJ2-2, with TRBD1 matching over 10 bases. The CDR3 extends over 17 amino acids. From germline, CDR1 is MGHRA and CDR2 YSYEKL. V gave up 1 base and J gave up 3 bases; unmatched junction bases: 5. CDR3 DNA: TGCGCCAGCAGCCAAGGGGGACAGGGGAGATACACCGGGGAGCTGTTTTTT. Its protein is CASSQGGQGRYTGELFF.